The present T cell receptor beta chain was sequenced within a study of blood T cell repertoires in COVID-19. About the research overall: T cells, B-cell-depleted T cells, or PBMCs supplied cDNA or gDNA.

Trimming took 3 bases from V and 4 from J, leaving 6 bases between them. The CDR3 consists of 13 residues. Germline V gives CDR1 MGHRA, CDR2 YSYEKL. Under the authors' procedure: For nucleated cells, counts were estimated from reference gene primer amplification. Some clones are missing from TCRdb's copy, which holds only in-frame ones; the method was immunoSEQ multiplex PCR. From that table come the V and J calls and clone size; the DNA was used to work out D and trimming. The sample consists of about 14,000 clones, about 91% of them appearing once. The V call is TRBV4-1, the J call TRBJ1-4; D possibly corresponds to TRBD1 (6 bases). Sequences were obtained from peripheral blood. The sequence derives from a human donor in a cohort sampled during active COVID-19. The CDR3 nucleotides read TGCGCCAGCAGCCAGGGACATAATGAAAAACTGTTTTTT. Its translation: CASSQGHNEKLFF.